This passage covers 14 T cell receptor beta chains from one sample sequenced in a study of post-analysis software for immune sequencing data. Whole-study results and caveats: Controls had lower frequencies than patients of 4 or 5 TRBV segments, which included TRBV5-6, TRBV5-1 and TRBV20-1.

No antigens are known for them. Tagging with unique molecular identifiers was a feature of the TCR beta cDNA libraries. TCRdb fed the PCR reads into MiXCR, producing one record per CDR3 protein. The table shows about 560,000 distinct CDR3 sequences, with roughly two fifths occurring only once. Sequencing input: blood. Source of these receptors: a girl aged 10-17 years with multiple sclerosis.

This clonotype occurred a few times. This chain links TRBV5-1 with TRBJ2-7; D unclear. Germline V lookup: CDR1 SGHRS, CDR2 YFSETQ. This CDR3 is built from 13 residues. V lost 1 base and J 2 bases, leaving 7 bases between the germline ends. The CDR3 protein is CASSLHIAYEQYF. DNA of the CDR3: TGCGCCAGCAGCTTGCATATAGCCTACGAGCAGTACTTC. The whole variable domain, remainder taken from reference TRBV5-1 and TRBJ2-7, is KAGVTQTPRYLIKTRGQQVTLSCSPISGHRSVSWYQQTPGQGLQFLFEYFSETQRNKGNFPGRFSGRQFSNSRSEMNVSTLELGDSALYLCASSLHIAYEQYFGPGTRLTVT.

The chain has TRBV30 and TRBJ2-3; the D is unclear. Trimming stripped 3 bases from V and 3 bases from J, with 13 bases between. Germline lookup yields CDR1 GTSNPN and CDR2 SVGIG (reference sequence). CDR3 length: 14 amino acids. The CDR3 nucleotides read TGTGCCTGGAGCAAGCTCCCATCAACAGATACGCAGTATTTT. Its protein is CAWSKLPSTDTQYF.

J is TRBJ2-5 and V is TRBV7-9; TRBD1 matches 8 bases. Germline assignment: CDR1 SEHNR and CDR2 FQNEAQ (reference sequence). V shed 4 bases, J shed 0 bases, and the junction held 13 bases outside the gene matches. This CDR3 region has 18 residues. The CDR3 protein is CASSSTATGTGDQETQYF. The CDR3 DNA follows: TGTGCCAGCAGCTCAACCGCAACCGGGACAGGCGACCAAGAGACCCAGTACTTC.

The chain links TRBV5-1 to TRBJ2-2; TRBD2 aligns across 7 bases. This CDR3 is 15 amino acids long. Germline V lookup: CDR1 SGHRS, CDR2 YFSETQ. The junction had 5 bases not matched to a gene; V was cut back by 3 bases and J by 3 bases. CDR3 region: CASSSGTIYTGELFF. In DNA form, the CDR3 reads TGCGCCAGCAGCTCCGGGACTATCTACACCGGGGAGCTGTTTTTT.

A few counts support this clonotype. The chain couples TRBV20-1 to TRBJ2-7; 7 positions match TRBD1. The CDR3 runs to 14 residues. Per germline, CDR1 DFQATT and CDR2 SNEGSKA (reference sequence). V lost 0 bases to trimming and J lost 4 bases; unmatched junction nucleotides: 6. CDR3: CSARESGQIYEQYF. Written as DNA, the CDR3 is TGCAGTGCTAGAGAGTCGGGACAGATTTACGAGCAGTACTTC.

The J gene is TRBJ1-1, the V gene TRBV5-6; possibly TRBD1 for D (5 bases). CDR1 is SGHDT and CDR2 is YYEEEE in the germline V gene. Trimming left V 5 bases short and J 4 bases short, with 15 bases between. This CDR3 region has 14 residues. CDR3 DNA sequence: TGTGCCAGCAGGCTTCTGGGGGGGAGCACTGAAGCTTTCTTT. Amino acid sequence: CASRLLGGSTEAFF.

This clonotype was observed a few times. The rearrangement joins TRBV5-1 to TRBJ2-3; 8 bases map to TRBD2. After removal of 6 bases from V and 2 bases from J, the junction contained 2 bases not matched to a gene. From germline, CDR1 is SGHRS and CDR2 YFSETQ. The CDR3 has 13 residues. The CDR3: CASIAGNTDTQYF. For the CDR3, the DNA is TGCGCCAGCATAGCGGGGAACACAGATACGCAGTATTTT.

The chain recombines TRBV6-5 with TRBJ1-2, with 10 bases matching TRBD1. CDR3 length: 15 amino acids. Per the germline V gene, CDR1 is MNHEY and CDR2 is SVGAGI. The trim removed 4 bases at V and 4 bases at J, leaving 6 bases unmatched. The CDR3 here is CASSSSTGGSYGYTF. CDR3 in DNA: TGTGCCAGCAGTTCCTCGACAGGGGGCTCCTATGGCTACACCTTC.

Details on this clonotype: A much bigger clone sits one base away, suggesting this may be a read error. The V and J genes are TRBV10-3 and TRBJ2-5; D remains ambiguous. The J call is uncertain, as TRBJ2-1 better fits the DNA end. The CDR3 runs to 14 residues. Germline V lookup: CDR1 ENHRY, CDR2 SYGVKD. CDR3 amino acids: CAISEETQRETQFF. In DNA form, the CDR3 reads TGTGCCATCAGTGAGGAAACTCAAAGAGAGACCCAGTTCTTC.

This clonotype showed up just a few times. The chain links TRBV7-2 to TRBJ2-1, with a tentative D call TRBD1 (5 bases). The CDR3 extends over 14 amino acids. The germline V and J ends were trimmed by 6 bases and 2 bases, with 11 bases remaining between them. Germline-derived CDR1 and CDR2 are SGHTA and FQGNSA. The CDR3 loop reads CASRSDRAYNEQFF. The CDR3 DNA follows: TGTGCCAGCAGATCAGACAGAGCCTACAATGAGCAGTTCTTC.

This sequence joins TRBV10-3 and TRBJ2-2; tentatively, D is TRBD2 (5 bases). CDR1 ENHRY and CDR2 SYGVKD come from the germline V gene. The CDR3 contains 11 residues. V lost 11 bases and J lost 8, with 12 bases in between. CDR3: CAVGSVGELFF. In DNA form, the CDR3 reads TGTGCCGTAGGGAGTGTAGGGGAGCTGTTTTTT.

This clonotype has just a few counts. The V call is TRBV12-3 or TRBV12-4, the J call TRBJ1-2, with 7 bases matching TRBD1. CDR3 size: 13 residues. Trimming removed 4 bases from V and 8 bases from J; junction bases left unmatched: 7. CDR3 sequence: CASSSGQMSGYTF. CDR3 bases: TGTGCCAGCAGTTCGGGACAGATGAGCGGCTACACCTTC.

The chain links TRBV5-1 to TRBJ2-1, with D uncertain. The CDR3 loop spans 17 amino acids. Germline V CDR1 and CDR2: SGHRS, YFSETQ. V was clipped by 1 base and J by 0 bases, with 14 bases between them. CDR3 nucleotide sequence: TGCGCCAGCAGCTTGACCCTGATCACAAGCTCCTACAATGAGCAGTTCTTC. This encodes CASSLTLITSSYNEQFF.

V usage is TRBV5-1 and J usage is TRBJ1-3, with 7 bases identical to TRBD1. With V trimmed by 6 bases and J by 4 bases, 13 bases remained unmatched. The CDR3 runs to 16 residues. Looked up from germline, CDR1 is SGHRS and CDR2 is YFSETQ. The CDR3 DNA reads as TGCGCCAGCACTAACCCGACAGGGTCTGACGGAAACACCATATATTTT. Protein: CASTNPTGSDGNTIYF.